These 6 T cell receptor beta chains came from one sample sequenced in a study of CD8+ T cells in alopecia areata. Treatment described: oral pan-JAK inhibitor, 5-10 mg twice daily. Extracted RNA was reverse transcribed into cDNA, the sequencing template. Assay: immunoSEQ multiplex PCR; the TCRdb copy retains only in-frame clones and omits some. The sample lists about 250,000 clones, 60% occurring once. The specimen was CD4+ T cells sorted from blood, collected at approximately week 52, from a patient treated with tofacitinib. Source of these receptors: a human donor with alopecia areata.

The J gene is TRBJ1-5, the V gene TRBV5-1; no clear D gene. Trimming took off 0 bases at V and 6 bases at J, with 7 bases between the two ends. Germline V gene sequence: CDR1 SGHRS, CDR2 YFSETQ. This CDR3 contains 13 residues. CDR3 protein: CASSLAEGQPQHF. As DNA, the CDR3 is TGCGCCAGCAGCTTGGCCGAAGGTCAGCCCCAGCATTTT.

A few counts support this clone. The chain links TRBV2 to TRBJ2-1; 11 bases agree with TRBD1. The CDR3 consists of 15 residues. Per the germline V gene, CDR1 is SNHLY and CDR2 is FYNNEI. J gave up 4 bases and V 6 bases, and 5 bases lay outside the gene matches. CDR3 sequence (DNA): TGTGCCAGCAGGAAAGGACAGGGGGCATACAATGAGCAGTTCTTC. Protein sequence: CASRKGQGAYNEQFF. The full variable domain, its missing parts supplied by reference TRBV2 and TRBJ2-1, is EPEVTQTPSHQVTQMGQEVILRCVPISNHLYFYWYRQILGQKVEFLVSFYNNEISEKSEIFDDQFSVERPDGSNFTLKIRSTKLEDSAMYFCASRKGQGAYNEQFFGPGTRLTVL.

The chain joins TRBV5-1 to TRBJ1-2; a possible D gene is TRBD1 (6 bases). The CDR3 sequence is 14 residues long. CDR1 is SGHRS and CDR2 is YFSETQ in the germline V gene. The V end was cut by 2 bases, the J end by 3 bases, with 11 bases between. CDR3 residues: CASSLAPGDYGYTF. CDR3 DNA sequence: TGCGCCAGCAGCTTAGCCCCAGGGGACTATGGCTACACCTTC.

Here the CDR3 reads CSVERVVNTEAFF. As DNA, the CDR3 is TGCAGCGTTGAAAGGGTTGTGAACACTGAAGCTTTCTTT. J is TRBJ1-1 and V is TRBV29-1; D is uncertain. Trimming pared 2 bases from V and 0 bases from J, leaving 7 bases between. Looked up from germline, CDR1 is SQVTM and CDR2 is ANQGSEA. This CDR3 is 13 amino acids long.

This chain links TRBV25-1 with TRBJ2-5; D ambiguous. V lost 4 bases, J lost 2 bases, and 8 bases lay in between. There are 13 residues in the CDR3. Germline lookup yields CDR1 MGHDK and CDR2 SYGVNS. CDR3 region: CASSGGWQETQYF. In DNA, the CDR3 is TGTGCCAGCAGTGGTGGGTGGCAAGAGACCCAGTACTTC.

The chain links TRBV6-5 to TRBJ2-1, with D perhaps being TRBD1 or TRBD2 (6 bases each). The CDR3 length is 14 residues. Deletions cut 5 bases from V and 13 bases from J, with 21 bases between. Per the germline V gene, CDR1 is MNHEY and CDR2 is SVGAGI. In DNA, the CDR3 is TGTGCCAGCAGTAGCTCCCCGGGGGCGCGCGGTCAGTTCTTC. Translating gives CASSSSPGARGQFF.